This T cell receptor (beta chain) originates from a study of cytotoxic CD8 clonotypes in ibrutinib-treated CLL. Findings of the study overall: Treatment saw public clonotypes, which were uncommon, either contract or stay stable.

Turning to this clone: Antigen: not known.

The table came from immunoSEQ multiplex PCR; TCRdb's copy has only in-frame clones and leaves some out. The sample records tens of thousands of clones, roughly 54% being singletons. This TCR derives from a human donor with chronic lymphocytic leukemia. This specimen consisted of PBMCs, obtained at disease progression, from a patient treated with ibrutinib.

The CDR3, as DNA: TGTGCCAGCGCTGCTTGGGGGGACTATGGCTACACCTTC. Its protein product is CASAAWGDYGYTF. V is TRBV5-6 and J is TRBJ1-2; maybe TRBD1 (5 bases). Trimming took off 7 bases at V and 3 bases at J, with 13 bases between the two ends. The CDR3 contains 13 residues. In germline, CDR1 is SGHDT, CDR2 YYEEEE. Looking up the rest from reference TRBV5-6 and TRBJ1-2 gives the full variable domain: DAGVTQSPTHLIKTRGQQVTLRCSPKSGHDTVSWYQQALGQGPQFIFQYYEEEERQRGNFPDRFSGHQFPNYSSELNVNALLLGDSALYLCASAAWGDYGYTFGSGTRLTVV.